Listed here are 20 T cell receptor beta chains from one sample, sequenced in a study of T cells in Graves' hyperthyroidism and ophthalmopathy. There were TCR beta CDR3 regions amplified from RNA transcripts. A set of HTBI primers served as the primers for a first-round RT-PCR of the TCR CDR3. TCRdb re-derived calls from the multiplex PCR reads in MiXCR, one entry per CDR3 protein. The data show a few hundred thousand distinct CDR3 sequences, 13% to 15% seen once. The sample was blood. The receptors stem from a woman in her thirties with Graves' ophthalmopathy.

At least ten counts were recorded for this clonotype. CDR3 in DNA: TGTGCCAGCAGCTTAGTATCAAGGGTCTATGGCTACACCTTC. Translation: CASSLVSRVYGYTF. This rearrangement joins TRBV7-9 to TRBJ1-2; D is unclear. Per germline, CDR1 SEHNR and CDR2 FQNEAQ (reference sequence). The germline V and J ends were trimmed by 1 base and 4 bases, with 10 bases remaining between them. The CDR3 covers 14 residues.

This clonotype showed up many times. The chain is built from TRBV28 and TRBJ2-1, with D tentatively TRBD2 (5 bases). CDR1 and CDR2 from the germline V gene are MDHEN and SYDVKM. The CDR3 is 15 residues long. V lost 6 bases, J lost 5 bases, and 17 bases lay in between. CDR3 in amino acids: CASRGEAVGDNEQFF. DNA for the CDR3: TGTGCCAGCAGGGGAGAGGCAGTCGGGGACAATGAGCAGTTCTTC.

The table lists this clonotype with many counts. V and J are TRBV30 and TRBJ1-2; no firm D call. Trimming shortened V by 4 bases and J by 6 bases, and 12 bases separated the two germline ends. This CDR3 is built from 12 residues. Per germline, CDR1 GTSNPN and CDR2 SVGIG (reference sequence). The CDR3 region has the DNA TGTGCCTGGAACACAAGGTCTCATGGCTACACCTTC. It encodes CAWNTRSHGYTF.

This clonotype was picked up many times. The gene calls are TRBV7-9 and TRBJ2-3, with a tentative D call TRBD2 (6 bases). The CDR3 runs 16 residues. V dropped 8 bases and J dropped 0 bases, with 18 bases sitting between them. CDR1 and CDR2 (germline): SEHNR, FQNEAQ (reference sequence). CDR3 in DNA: TGTGCCAGCCATCGCATTGCGGGACCGAGCACAGATACGCAGTATTTT. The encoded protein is CASHRIAGPSTDTQYF.

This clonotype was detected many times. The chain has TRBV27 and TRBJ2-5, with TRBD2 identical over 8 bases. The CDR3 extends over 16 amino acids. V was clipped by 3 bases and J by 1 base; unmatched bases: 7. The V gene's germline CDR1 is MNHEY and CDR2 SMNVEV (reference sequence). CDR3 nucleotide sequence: TGTGCCAGCAGTTTCGTCTTCGGGAGGGGCCAAGAGACCCAGTACTTC. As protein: CASSFVFGRGQETQYF.

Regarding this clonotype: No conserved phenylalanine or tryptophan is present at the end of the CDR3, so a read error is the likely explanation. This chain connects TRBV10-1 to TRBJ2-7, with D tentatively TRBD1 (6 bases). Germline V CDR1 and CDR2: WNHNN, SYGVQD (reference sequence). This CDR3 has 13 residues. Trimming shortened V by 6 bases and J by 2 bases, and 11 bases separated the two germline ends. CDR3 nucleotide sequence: TGCGCCAGCAGCCTCGGACAGACCTACGAGCAGTACCTC. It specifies CASSLGQTYEQYL.

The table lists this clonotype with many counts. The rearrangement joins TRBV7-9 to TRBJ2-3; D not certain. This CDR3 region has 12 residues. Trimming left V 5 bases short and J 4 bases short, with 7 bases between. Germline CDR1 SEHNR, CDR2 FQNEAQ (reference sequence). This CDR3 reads CASSAYSDTQYF. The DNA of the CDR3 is TGTGCCAGCAGCGCCTATTCAGATACGCAGTATTTT.

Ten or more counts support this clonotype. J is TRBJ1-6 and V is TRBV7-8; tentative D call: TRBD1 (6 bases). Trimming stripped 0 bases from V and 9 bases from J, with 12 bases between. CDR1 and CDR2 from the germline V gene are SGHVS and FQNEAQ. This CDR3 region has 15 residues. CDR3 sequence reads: CASSLAGQVGSPLHF. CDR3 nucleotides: TGTGCCAGCAGCTTAGCGGGACAAGTGGGTTCACCCCTCCACTTT.

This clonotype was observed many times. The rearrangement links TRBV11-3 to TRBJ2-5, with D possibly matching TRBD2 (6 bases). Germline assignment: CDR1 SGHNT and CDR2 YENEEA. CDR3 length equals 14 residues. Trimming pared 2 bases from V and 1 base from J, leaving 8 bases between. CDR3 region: CASSLRGGQETQYF. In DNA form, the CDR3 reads TGTGCCAGCAGCTTAAGGGGAGGCCAAGAGACCCAGTACTTC. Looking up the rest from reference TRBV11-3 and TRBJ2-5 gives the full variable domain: EAGVVQSPRYKIIEKKQPVAFWCNPISGHNTLYWYLQNLGQGPELLIRYENEEAVDDSQLPKDRFSAERLKGVDSTLKIQPAELGDSAVYLCASSLRGGQETQYFGPGTRLLVL.

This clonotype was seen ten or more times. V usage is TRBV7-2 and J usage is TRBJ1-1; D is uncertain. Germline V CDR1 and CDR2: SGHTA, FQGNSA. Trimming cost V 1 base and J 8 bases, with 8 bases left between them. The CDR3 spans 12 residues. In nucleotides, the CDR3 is TGTGCCAGCAGCTTAGTTCGACTGGAAGCTTTCTTT. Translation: CASSLVRLEAFF.

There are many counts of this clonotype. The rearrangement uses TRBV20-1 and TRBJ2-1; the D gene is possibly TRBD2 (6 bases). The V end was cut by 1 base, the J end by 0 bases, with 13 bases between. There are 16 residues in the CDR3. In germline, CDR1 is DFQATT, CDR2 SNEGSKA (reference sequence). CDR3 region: CSARVPGEVSYNEQFF. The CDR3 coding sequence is TGCAGTGCTAGAGTTCCGGGAGAAGTCTCCTACAATGAGCAGTTCTTC.

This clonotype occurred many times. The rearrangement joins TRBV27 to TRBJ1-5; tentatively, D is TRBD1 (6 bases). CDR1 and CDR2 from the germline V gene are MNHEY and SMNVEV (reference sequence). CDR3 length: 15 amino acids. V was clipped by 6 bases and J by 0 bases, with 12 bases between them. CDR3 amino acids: CASRNTGNSNQPQHF. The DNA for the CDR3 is TGTGCCAGCAGAAATACAGGGAATAGCAATCAGCCCCAGCATTTT.

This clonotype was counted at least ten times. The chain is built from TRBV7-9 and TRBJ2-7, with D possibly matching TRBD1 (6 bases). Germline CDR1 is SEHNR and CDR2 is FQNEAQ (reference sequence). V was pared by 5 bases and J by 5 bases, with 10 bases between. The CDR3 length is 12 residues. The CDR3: CASSLRQDEQYF. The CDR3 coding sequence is TGTGCCAGCAGCCTGAGACAGGACGAGCAGTACTTC.

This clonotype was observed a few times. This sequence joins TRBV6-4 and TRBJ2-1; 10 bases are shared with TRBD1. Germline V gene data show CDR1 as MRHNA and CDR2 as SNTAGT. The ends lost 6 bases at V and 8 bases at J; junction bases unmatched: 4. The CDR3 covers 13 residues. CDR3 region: CASRRQGADEQFF. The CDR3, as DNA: TGTGCCAGCAGGAGACAGGGGGCAGATGAGCAGTTCTTC.

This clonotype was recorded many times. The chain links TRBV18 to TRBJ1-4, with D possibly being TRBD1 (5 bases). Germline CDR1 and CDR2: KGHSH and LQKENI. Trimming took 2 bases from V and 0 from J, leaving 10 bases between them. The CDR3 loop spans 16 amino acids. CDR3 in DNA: TGTGCCAGCTCACCAAACAGGCTATCAACTAATGAAAAACTGTTTTTT. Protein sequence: CASSPNRLSTNEKLFF.

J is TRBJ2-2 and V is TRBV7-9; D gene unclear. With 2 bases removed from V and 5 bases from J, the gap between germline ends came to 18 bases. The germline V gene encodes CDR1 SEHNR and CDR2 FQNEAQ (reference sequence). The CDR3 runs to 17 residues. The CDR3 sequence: CASSLKPSGVRTGELFF. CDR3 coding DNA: TGTGCCAGCAGCTTAAAGCCGTCGGGCGTGAGGACCGGGGAGCTGTTTTTT.

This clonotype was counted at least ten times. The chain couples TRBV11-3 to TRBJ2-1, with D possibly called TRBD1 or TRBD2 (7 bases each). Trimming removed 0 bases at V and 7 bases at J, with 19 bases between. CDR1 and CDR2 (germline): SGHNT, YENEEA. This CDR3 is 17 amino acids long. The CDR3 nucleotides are TGTGCCAGCAGCTTAGATTTAAGCGGGACAGCTGAGAATGAGCAGTTCTTC. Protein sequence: CASSLDLSGTAENEQFF.

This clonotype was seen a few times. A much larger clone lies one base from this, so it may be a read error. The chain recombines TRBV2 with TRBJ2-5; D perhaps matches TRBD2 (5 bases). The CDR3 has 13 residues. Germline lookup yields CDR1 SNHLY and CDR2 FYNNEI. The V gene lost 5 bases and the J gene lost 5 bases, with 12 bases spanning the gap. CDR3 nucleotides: TGTGCCAGCAGTCGGGGAAACGGGGAGACCCAGTACTTC. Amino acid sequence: CASSRGNGETQYF.

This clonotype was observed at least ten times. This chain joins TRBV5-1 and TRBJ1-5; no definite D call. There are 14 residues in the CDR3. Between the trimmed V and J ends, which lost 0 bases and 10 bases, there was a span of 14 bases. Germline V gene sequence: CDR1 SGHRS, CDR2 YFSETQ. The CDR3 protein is CASSLEGPAQPQHF. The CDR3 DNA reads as TGCGCCAGCAGCTTGGAAGGACCGGCGCAACCCCAGCATTTT.

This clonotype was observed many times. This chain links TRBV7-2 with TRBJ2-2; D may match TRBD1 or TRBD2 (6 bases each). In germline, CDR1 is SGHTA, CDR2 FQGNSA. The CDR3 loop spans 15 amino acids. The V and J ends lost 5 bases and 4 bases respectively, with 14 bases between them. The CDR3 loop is CASSLRGALTGELFF. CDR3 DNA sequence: TGTGCCAGCAGCCTGAGGGGGGCGCTCACCGGGGAGCTGTTTTTT.